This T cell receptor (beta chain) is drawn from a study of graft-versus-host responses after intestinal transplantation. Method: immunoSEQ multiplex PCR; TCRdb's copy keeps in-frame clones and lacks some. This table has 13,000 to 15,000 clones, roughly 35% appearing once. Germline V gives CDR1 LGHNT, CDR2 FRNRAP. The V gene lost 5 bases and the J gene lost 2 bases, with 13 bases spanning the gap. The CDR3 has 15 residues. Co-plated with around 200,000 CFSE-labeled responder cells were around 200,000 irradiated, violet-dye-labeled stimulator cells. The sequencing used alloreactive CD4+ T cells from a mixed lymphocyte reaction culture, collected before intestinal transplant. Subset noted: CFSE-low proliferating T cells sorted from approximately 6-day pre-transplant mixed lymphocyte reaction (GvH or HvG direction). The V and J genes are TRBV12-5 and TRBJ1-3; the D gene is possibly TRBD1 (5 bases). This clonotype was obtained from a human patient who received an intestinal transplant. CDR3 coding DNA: TGTGCTAGTGGTCCCGGGGGTTACGCTGGAAACACCATATATTTT. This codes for CASGPGGYAGNTIYF.